This entry is about one T cell receptor (beta chain). This record comes from a study of response to subunit inactivated influenza vaccine. This CDR3 spans 18 amino acids. The germline CDR1 and CDR2 sequences are DFQATT and SNEGSKA (reference sequence). Trimming at V came to 0 bases and at J to 0 bases, leaving 11 bases not matched to a gene. TCRdb processed the RT-PCR reads anew with MiXCR; each CDR3 protein has one entry. Here the sample spans around 480,000 distinct CDR3 sequences, 16% being singletons. The sequences come from CD4+ T cells sorted from PBMCs, collected around 25 months after vaccination. The rearrangement uses TRBV20-1 and TRBJ1-5; 7 nucleotides agree with TRBD1. This receptor was obtained from a man in his fifties or sixties who received an inactivated influenza vaccine. The CDR3: CSARDGTGAGGSNQPQHF. DNA for the CDR3: TGCAGTGCTAGAGATGGCACCGGGGCAGGGGGTAGCAATCAGCCCCAGCATTTT.